These 29 T cell receptor beta chains share one sample of origin, sequenced in a study of identical twins. TCRdb reprocessed the 5' RACE reads via MiXCR and lists one record per CDR3 protein. Among about 530,000 distinct CDR3 sequences listed, 20% to 25% were seen once. These records were also assigned to another study, of yellow fever vaccine responses in identical twins.

Sample: CD4+ T cells sorted from blood. These receptors all stem from a woman aged 18 to 35 in good health.

This clonotype occurred many times. The CDR3 DNA reads TGCGCCAGCAGAGCGGGGCCATATGAGCAGTACTTC. This gives the protein CASRAGPYEQYF. V usage is TRBV5-1 and J usage is TRBJ2-7; TRBD2 matches 7 bases. In germline, CDR1 is SGHRS, CDR2 YFSETQ. Germline trimming cut 5 bases from V and 7 bases from J; bases unmatched to any gene: 6. This CDR3 is built from 12 residues.

The count of this clonotype is one. CDR3 residues: CSAASDWPSSTDTQYF. In DNA form, the CDR3 reads TGCAGTGCCGCCTCCGACTGGCCTAGTAGCACAGATACGCAGTATTTT. The chain carries TRBV20-1 and TRBJ2-3, with D unclear. The CDR3 has 16 residues. The germline gives CDR1 DFQATT, CDR2 SNEGSKA (reference sequence). V dropped 6 bases and J dropped 0 bases, with 19 bases sitting between them.

Only a few counts were recorded for this clonotype. The V gene is TRBV5-1, the J gene TRBJ2-5; possible D gene TRBD2, 5 bases. The ends were cut back, 6 bases at V and 2 bases at J, with 23 bases in the middle. The CDR3 sequence is 17 residues long. Germline loops: CDR1 SGHRS, CDR2 YFSETQ. The CDR3 region has the DNA TGCGCCAGCAACATTGTCTTCGCGGGTGGGTTTCAAGAGACCCAGTACTTC. Translated, it gives CASNIVFAGGFQETQYF.

The chain employs TRBV5-1 and TRBJ1-1; D is perhaps TRBD1 (6 bases). Trimming left V 4 bases short and J 3 bases short, with 13 bases between. The CDR3 loop spans 14 amino acids. CDR1 and CDR2 from the germline V gene are SGHRS and YFSETQ. The CDR3 sequence is CASSPGGPDTEAFF. The CDR3 coding sequence is TGCGCCAGCAGCCCCGGGGGGCCGGACACTGAAGCTTTCTTT.

V gene TRBV5-1 combines with J gene TRBJ2-1; D is perhaps TRBD1 (6 bases). This CDR3 comprises 15 residues. Germline V gene sequence: CDR1 SGHRS, CDR2 YFSETQ. With 2 bases removed from V and 3 bases from J, the gap between germline ends came to 12 bases. The CDR3 region has the DNA TGCGCCAGCAGCTTACAGGGTTGGGACTACAATGAGCAGTTCTTC. It is translated as CASSLQGWDYNEQFF.

This clonotype was seen a handful of times. The rearrangement links TRBV9 to TRBJ2-5; 7 positions agree with TRBD2. The CDR3 runs to 13 residues. CDR1 and CDR2 from the germline V gene are SGDLS and YYNGEE. V shed 4 bases and J 4 bases; nucleotides not matched to a gene: 4. This CDR3 reads CASSRWGGETQYF. The CDR3 region has the DNA TGTGCCAGCAGCCGCTGGGGGGGAGAGACCCAGTACTTC.

V usage is TRBV5-1 and J usage is TRBJ1-1; a weak D match, TRBD1 (5 bases). Germline lookup yields CDR1 SGHRS and CDR2 YFSETQ. This CDR3 region has 14 residues. V was trimmed by 0 bases and J by 3 bases, leaving 9 bases between them. The chain's CDR3 is CASSLVPQDTEAFF. The CDR3 bases are TGCGCCAGCAGCTTGGTACCACAGGACACTGAAGCTTTCTTT.

This clonotype was observed a few times. The rearrangement joins TRBV12-3 or TRBV12-4 to TRBJ1-1, with D unresolved. V lost 2 bases, J lost 0 bases, and 10 bases lay in between. The CDR3 runs 15 residues. CDR3 sequence (DNA): TGTGCCAGCAGTTTATTAGGCAAGATGAACACTGAAGCTTTCTTT. Translating gives CASSLLGKMNTEAFF.

This chain uses TRBV12-3 or TRBV12-4 with TRBJ1-1; D is uncertain. The CDR3 loop spans 15 amino acids. V lost 0 bases and J lost 5, with 13 bases in between. In DNA, the CDR3 is TGTGCCAGCAGTTTAGCGGGTGGGCTTAGGACTGAAGCTTTCTTT. This sequence encodes CASSLAGGLRTEAFF.

This chain uses TRBV28 with TRBJ2-7; the match to TRBD1 covers 8 bases. Trimming removed 6 bases from V and 3 bases from J; junction bases left unmatched: 4. Per the germline V gene, CDR1 is MDHEN and CDR2 is SYDVKM. This CDR3 has 13 residues. The CDR3 bases are TGTGCCAGCAGGAGACAGGGGTACTACGAGCAGTACTTC. As protein: CASRRQGYYEQYF.

This clonotype has more than one count but fewer than ten. This sequence joins TRBV4-2 and TRBJ2-4, with 13 bases identical to TRBD2. V trimming: 4 bases; J trimming: 1 base; junction bases outside the gene matches: 22. Germline CDR1 is LGHNA and CDR2 is YNFKEQ. The length of the CDR3 is 23 residues. The CDR3 loop is CASSPMGQPAGLAGMGAKNIQYF. CDR3 coding DNA: TGTGCCAGCAGCCCAATGGGACAGCCCGCGGGACTAGCGGGAATGGGGGCCAAAAACATTCAGTACTTC.

This clonotype was seen at least ten times. V and J are TRBV2 and TRBJ2-3; unclear D gene. This CDR3 is built from 12 residues. Germline V gene lookup returns CDR1 SNHLY and CDR2 FYNNEI. Deletions cut 6 bases from V and 0 bases from J, with 4 bases between. The DNA of the CDR3 is TGTGCCAGCAGAACTAGCACAGATACGCAGTATTTT. Amino acid sequence: CASRTSTDTQYF.

This clonotype was recorded once. CDR3 DNA sequence: TGTGCCACCAGCAGGCTACCCGGGACGGAAGCTTTCTTT. This encodes CATSRLPGTEAFF. V is TRBV15 and J is TRBJ1-1; D possibly corresponds to TRBD1 (5 bases). Germline V gene lookup returns CDR1 LNHNV and CDR2 YYDKDF (reference sequence). V lost 3 bases and J lost 8, with 13 bases in between. The CDR3 is made up of 13 amino acids.

This chain links TRBV29-1 with TRBJ2-5, with D possibly matching TRBD1 (5 bases). CDR3 length: 13 amino acids. Germline V gene lookup returns CDR1 SQVTM and CDR2 ANQGSEA. Trimming removed 3 bases from V and 1 base from J, with 9 bases in between. As DNA, the CDR3 is TGCAGCGTTGACCAGGGCCCCCAAGAGACCCAGTACTTC. Protein sequence: CSVDQGPQETQYF.

The chain carries TRBV28 and TRBJ2-7; either TRBD1 or TRBD2 may fit D (6 bases each). CDR1 and CDR2 from the germline V gene are MDHEN and SYDVKM. V lost 6 bases and J 0 bases, leaving 15 bases between the germline ends. The CDR3 spans 15 residues. CDR3: CASSRFGGPSYEQYF. The DNA of the CDR3 is TGTGCCAGCAGCCGTTTTGGGGGGCCCTCCTACGAGCAGTACTTC.

V gene TRBV28 combines with J gene TRBJ2-4, with 12 bases aligning to TRBD1. Germline values: CDR1 MDHEN, CDR2 SYDVKM. V dropped 6 bases and J dropped 6; count of bases not matched to a gene: 6. The CDR3 extends over 15 amino acids. The CDR3, as DNA: TGTGCCAGCAGGCCTGGGACAGGGGGCGGAAACATTCAGTACTTC. Protein: CASRPGTGGGNIQYF.

In this sample, this clonotype turned up a few times. The J gene is TRBJ2-2, the V gene TRBV5-5, with 10 bases aligning to TRBD2. CDR3 length: 17 residues. Trimming at V came to 0 bases and at J to 5 bases, leaving 7 bases not matched to a gene. Germline V lookup: CDR1 SGHKS, CDR2 YYEKEE (reference sequence). This CDR3 reads CASSLDPSGRSTGELFF. CDR3 DNA sequence: TGTGCCAGCAGCTTGGACCCTAGCGGGAGATCGACCGGGGAGCTGTTTTTT.

The chain is built from TRBV9 and TRBJ2-5; 7 bases are a match to TRBD2. V trimming: 0 bases; J trimming: 1 base; junction bases outside the gene matches: 3. The germline V gene encodes CDR1 SGDLS and CDR2 YYNGEE. The CDR3 has 15 amino acids. This chain's CDR3 is CASSVGPSGQETQYF. In DNA, the CDR3 is TGTGCCAGCAGCGTAGGCCCTAGCGGCCAAGAGACCCAGTACTTC.

The rearrangement links TRBV7-9 to TRBJ2-1; TRBD1 or TRBD2 may be the D gene (6 bases each). Germline CDR1 is SEHNR and CDR2 is FQNEAQ (reference sequence). The CDR3 spans 17 residues. Between the trimmed V and J ends, which lost 5 bases and 2 bases, there was a span of 19 bases. The CDR3 here is CASSPRGSRGPYNEQFF. The CDR3, as DNA: TGTGCCAGCAGCCCAAGGGGGTCGCGGGGACCCTACAATGAGCAGTTCTTC. Variable domain in full (rest from reference TRBV7-9 and TRBJ2-1): DTGVSQNPRHKITKRGQNVTFRCDPISEHNRLYWYRQTLGQGPEFLTYFQNEAQLEKSRLLSDRFSAERPKGSFSTLEIQRTEQGDSAMYLCASSPRGSRGPYNEQFFGPGTRLTVL.

The sample holds a few counts of this clonotype. The rearrangement joins TRBV24-1 to TRBJ2-2; D call uncertain. This CDR3 has 14 residues. CDR1 and CDR2 from the germline V gene are KGHDR and SFDVKD. The ends were cut back, 3 bases at V and 5 bases at J, with 9 bases in the middle. CDR3 sequence (DNA): TGTGCCACCAGTGATCCCGAGTTTACCGGGGAGCTGTTTTTT. This codes for CATSDPEFTGELFF.

J is TRBJ2-1 and V is TRBV6-2 or TRBV6-3; maybe TRBD1 (5 bases). Germline V gene data show CDR1 as MNHEY and CDR2 as SVGEGT. Trimming pared 1 base from V and 12 bases from J, leaving 10 bases between. The CDR3 is 12 residues long. The CDR3 region has the DNA TGTGCCAGCAGTTACTTTCTCCAGGGGCAGTTCTTC. Translating it yields CASSYFLQGQFF.

This sequence joins TRBV7-3 and TRBJ2-2; D uncertain. CDR1 and CDR2 from the germline V gene are SGHTA and FQGTGA. This CDR3 contains 17 residues. Trimming removed 1 base from V and 4 bases from J, with 16 bases in between. CDR3 nucleotide sequence: TGTGCCAGCAGCTTAAACCCTGCGATAGCTCTCACCGGGGAGCTGTTTTTT. The encoded protein is CASSLNPAIALTGELFF.

The table lists this clonotype with many counts. The rearrangement joins TRBV2 to TRBJ2-1; D gene unclear. Germline V lookup: CDR1 SNHLY, CDR2 FYNNEI. Trimming pared 8 bases from V and 3 bases from J, leaving 5 bases between. The CDR3 is made up of 11 amino acids. DNA for the CDR3: TGTGCCAGCGGATACTACAATGAGCAGTTCTTC. This encodes CASGYYNEQFF.

This clonotype was seen more than once but under ten times. The chain joins TRBV7-2 to TRBJ2-5; D perhaps matches TRBD2 (6 bases). Germline V gives CDR1 SGHTA, CDR2 FQGNSA. This CDR3 comprises 14 residues. Trimming pared 0 bases from V and 5 bases from J, leaving 10 bases between. The DNA for the CDR3 is TGTGCCAGCAGCTTAGCGGGGAGGTGGGAGACCCAGTACTTC. This translates into CASSLAGRWETQYF.

The gene calls are TRBV6-1 and TRBJ2-7; 9 positions agree with TRBD1. This CDR3 contains 15 residues. Germline V gene sequence: CDR1 MNHNS, CDR2 SASEGT. The ends lost 6 bases at V and 5 bases at J; junction bases unmatched: 11. In nucleotides, the CDR3 is TGTGCCAGCAGCCCCATGGGACAGGGAATCCACGAGCAGTACTTC. Translated, it gives CASSPMGQGIHEQYF.

The genes are TRBV5-1 and TRBJ1-6, with 9 bases aligning to TRBD1. V shed 4 bases, J shed 10 bases, and the junction held 6 bases outside the gene matches. From germline, CDR1 is SGHRS and CDR2 YFSETQ. The CDR3 covers 14 residues. The CDR3 sequence: CASSGGDRASPLHF. The CDR3, as DNA: TGCGCCAGCAGCGGTGGGGACAGGGCCTCACCCCTCCACTTT. The full variable domain, in which reference TRBV5-1 and TRBJ1-6 provide the parts outside the CDR3, is KAGVTQTPRYLIKTRGQQVTLSCSPISGHRSVSWYQQTPGQGLQFLFEYFSETQRNKGNFPGRFSGRQFSNSRSEMNVSTLELGDSALYLCASSGGDRASPLHFGNGTRLTVT.

This clonotype was recorded at least ten times. The chain carries TRBV4-2 and TRBJ2-7, with D hard to call. Between the trimmed V and J ends, which lost 1 base and 0 bases, there was a span of 10 bases. CDR1 is LGHNA, CDR2 YNFKEQ, per germline. The CDR3 has 15 residues. The CDR3 reads CASSQGTLSSYEQYF. As DNA, the CDR3 is TGTGCCAGCAGCCAAGGGACCTTGAGCTCCTACGAGCAGTACTTC.

This chain links TRBV6-1 with TRBJ2-3; D is perhaps TRBD2 (6 bases). The V end lost 6 bases, the J end lost 4 bases, and 11 bases lay between the germline ends. Germline V lookup: CDR1 MNHNS, CDR2 SASEGT. The CDR3 has 13 residues. CDR3 sequence (DNA): TGTGCCAGCAGGGGGGACTCGTCAGATACGCAGTATTTT. Translation: CASRGDSSDTQYF.

The rearrangement uses TRBV2 and TRBJ2-3; D unresolved. Trimming pared 1 base from V and 0 bases from J, leaving 8 bases between. The CDR3 is 15 residues long. Germline CDR1 SNHLY, CDR2 FYNNEI. In DNA, the CDR3 is TGTGCCAGCAGTGAAGAGGAGTCAAGCACAGATACGCAGTATTTT. Protein sequence: CASSEEESSTDTQYF.